The rows below give T cell receptor beta chains drawn from one sample of a study of blood T cell dynamics during melanoma immunotherapy. Repertoires were generated with immunoSEQ multiplex PCR, while TCRdb's copy carries only in-frame clones and drops some. The sample records approximately 6,800 clones, approximately 83% being singletons. The sequenced sample was blood, obtained from a patient treated with checkpoint blockade. These receptors came from a human donor with melanoma. CDR3s include the opening cysteine and the closing phenylalanine or tryptophan. The D gene is left open where the match is weak. Expanded clones get a size class; other rows say once, few or many, or leave the size out.

TRBJ2-7,TRBV4-2,NA,NA,TGTGCCAGCAGCCAAGATCGGGGGCTAGGGGGCATCTACGAGCAGTACTTC,CASSQDRGLGGIYEQYF
TRBJ2-7,TRBV5-4,NA,NA,TGTGCCAGCAGCTCGTCCGGCCCCTCCTACGAGCAGTACTTC,CASSSSGPSYEQYF
TRBJ2-2,TRBV25-1,NA,NA,TGTGCCAGCAGTTCCCTAACAGGGACCGGGGAGCTGTTTTTT,CASSSLTGTGELFF
TRBJ2-7,TRBV18,NA,TRBD2,TGTGCCAGCTCACCTCGGGGGGAGCGTCAGTACTTC,CASSPRGERQYF
TRBJ2-7,TRBV5-4,NA,TRBD2,TGTGCCAGCAGCAACTCAAGCGGGAGGGCCGACTACGAGCAGTACTTC,CASSNSSGRADYEQYF
TRBJ2-7,TRBV6-5,NA,NA,TGTGCCAGCAGTCAGGGGGGCGGCTACTACGAGCAGTACTTC,CASSQGGGYYEQYF
TRBJ1-5,TRBV2,NA,NA,TGTGCCAGCATGGTGGGACGGAATCAGCCCCAGCATTTT,CASMVGRNQPQHF
TRBJ1-4,TRBV29-1,NA,TRBD1,TGCAGCGCACTCCCGGGACAGGGAGCAGGCGGTGAAAAACTGTTTTTT,CSALPGQGAGGEKLFF
TRBJ1-3,TRBV28,NA,NA,TGTGCCAGCAGTTTTGGGACTCGCGGTGGAAACACCATATATTTT,CASSFGTRGGNTIYF
TRBJ1-2,TRBV6-1,NA,NA,TGTGCCAGCAGACAGGGCCCTCTCTATGGCTACACCTTC,CASRQGPLYGYTF
TRBJ2-1,TRBV7-9,NA,TRBD1,TGTGCCAGCACCCGGCGAGAGGACAGGGCCCCGGGCAATGAGCAGTTCTTC,CASTRREDRAPGNEQFF
TRBJ2-7,TRBV7-9,NA,TRBD1,TGTGCCAGCAGCTTCGGGACAGGGAGTTCCTACGAGCAGTACTTC,CASSFGTGSSYEQYF
TRBJ1-1,TRBV14,NA,NA,TGTGCCAGCAGCCAAGAGGACAGCTTATACACTGAAGCTTTCTTT,CASSQEDSLYTEAFF
TRBJ2-7,TRBV28,NA,NA,TGTGCCAGCATCAACAACAGGGAAGGCGAGCAGTACTTC,CASINNREGEQYF
TRBJ2-7,TRBV28,NA,NA,TGTGCCAGCAGTTTATTCAGCAGCCCCACTCTCGAGCAGTACTTC,CASSLFSSPTLEQYF
TRBJ2-7,TRBV6-5,NA,NA,TGTGCCAGCAGTTACACAAGGACGATGGGAGAGCAGTACTTC,CASSYTRTMGEQYF
TRBJ1-4,TRBV11-2,NA,NA,TGTGCCAGCAGCTTAAGGTCTCAGAAGAATGAAAAACTGTTTTTT,CASSLRSQKNEKLFF
TRBJ2-7,TRBV4-2,NA,TRBD1,TGTGCCAGCAGCCAGAGGACAGGTGAGTCCTACGAGCAGTACTTC,CASSQRTGESYEQYF
TRBJ2-7,TRBV11-3,NA,TRBD1,TGTGCCAGCAGCCGGGGACAGGGGTACGAGCAGTACTTC,CASSRGQGYEQYF
TRBJ2-7,TRBV2,NA,TRBD2,TGTGCCAGCAGCTGGGAGGGTAACGAGCAGTACTTC,CASSWEGNEQYF
TRBJ1-2,TRBV6-5,NA,TRBD1,TGTGCCAGCAGCACGGACGGACAGGGGGTCTATGGCTACACCTTC,CASSTDGQGVYGYTF
TRBJ2-3,TRBV10-3,NA,TRBD2,TGTGCCATCAGTGCGCAGCCAGCGGGAGGGTCTAGTACGCAGTATTTT,CAISAQPAGGSSTQYF
TRBJ2-1,TRBV19,NA,NA,TGTGCCAGTAGTATACTAAGCTCCTACAATGAGCAGTTCTTC,CASSILSSYNEQFF
TRBJ1-2,TRBV4-2,NA,NA,TGTGCCAGCAGCCAAGAGGAACCGAACTATGGCTACACCTTC,CASSQEEPNYGYTF
TRBJ2-7,TRBV30,NA,TRBD1,TGTGCCTGGAGTGTACTTGCCGGGACAGGGTCCTACGAGCAGTACTTC,CAWSVLAGTGSYEQYF
TRBJ2-7,TRBV28,few,TRBD2,TGTGCCAGCAGTTCCCTAAGGACTAGCGGGAGGTCCGAGCAGTACTTC,CASSSLRTSGRSEQYF
TRBJ1-5,TRBV30,once,TRBD1,TGTGCCTGGAGTCAGGGGGACAATCAGCCCCAGCATTTT,CAWSQGDNQPQHF
TRBJ1-5,TRBV19,NA,NA,TGTGCCAGTAGTTACCTCAAGGGGGGTTCTAGAACCAATCAGCCCCAGCATTTT,CASSYLKGGSRTNQPQHF
TRBJ1-4,TRBV28,NA,TRBD1,TGTGCCAGCAGCCTAAGACAGGGGAAGATTTCAACTAATGAAAAACTGTTTTTT,CASSLRQGKISTNEKLFF
TRBJ2-7,TRBV11-2,once,TRBD2,TGTGCCAGCAGCCGACTAGCGGGACCTTCCTACGAGCAGTACTTC,CASSRLAGPSYEQYF
TRBJ1-4,TRBV6-5,NA,TRBD1,TGTGCCAGCAGAGGGACAGGGGATGAAAAACTGTTTTTT,CASRGTGDEKLFF
TRBJ1-2,TRBV5-1,NA,NA,TGCGCCAGCAGCTTGACTCAGGCTCATGGCTACACCTTC,CASSLTQAHGYTF
TRBJ1-2,TRBV7-7,few,NA,TGTGCCAGCAGCTTGACCGGAGGGTATGGCTACACCTTC,CASSLTGGYGYTF
TRBJ1-2,TRBV5-8,NA,NA,TGTGCCAGCAGCTTACCCTATAGGGGATACACCTTC,CASSLPYRGYTF
TRBJ2-3,TRBV28,NA,TRBD2,TGTGCCAGCAGTTTAGGGGGGGGAGAAACAGATACGCAGTATTTT,CASSLGGGETDTQYF
TRBJ1-5,TRBV7-8,NA,NA,TGTGCCAGCAGCTTTTATGCAGGGAGTAATCAGCCCCAGCATTTT,CASSFYAGSNQPQHF
TRBJ2-7,TRBV7-9,NA,NA,TGTGCCAGCAGCTTTACCGGGACGGTCTCCTACGAGCAGTACTTC,CASSFTGTVSYEQYF
TRBJ2-7,TRBV5-1,NA,TRBD2,TGCGCCAGCAGCTCGGGACTAGCGGGCCGGGGCCCCTACGAGCAGTACTTC,CASSSGLAGRGPYEQYF
TRBJ1-1,TRBV29-1,NA,NA,TGCAGCGTTGAAAATACGGTTCTGAACACTGAAGCTTTCTTT,CSVENTVLNTEAFF
TRBJ2-7,TRBV27,NA,TRBD2,TGTGCCAGCAGTTCACTAGCGGCCGGCGACTACGAGCAGTACTTC,CASSSLAAGDYEQYF
TRBJ1-4,TRBV7-9,NA,NA,TGTGCCAGCAGCTTAGGGGCAGGAGGACGGGAAAAACTGTTTTTT,CASSLGAGGREKLFF
TRBJ1-1,TRBV19,NA,TRBD1,TGTGCCAGTCGGGGGGCCAACAGGGGACCCAACACTGAAGCTTTCTTT,CASRGANRGPNTEAFF
TRBJ2-7,TRBV27,NA,NA,TGTGCCAGCAGTTACTCGAGGGGGGACGAGCAGTACTTC,CASSYSRGDEQYF